This T cell receptor beta chain was sequenced in a study of shared clonotypes between healthy human individuals. The repertoire was sequenced with immunoSEQ multiplex PCR; TCRdb's copy has only in-frame clones and lacks some. The sample has about 820,000 clones, around 93% seen once. Of note for this clone: Compared with germline, one end of the junction differs, possibly owing to a read error.

CD45RO-negative CD8 cells positively selected for CCR7 made up the naive population, which excluded terminally differentiated effector memory CD45RA+ cells. The germline V gene encodes CDR1 SSHAT and CDR2 FNYEAQ (reference sequence). This CDR3 is 16 amino acids long. The specimen was naive CD8+ T cells sorted from blood. The receptor was derived from a man between 25 and 39 years old in good health. The chain carries TRBV7-7 and TRBJ2-5, with 7 bases matching TRBD2. Written as DNA, the CDR3 is TGTGCTAGCAGCTTAGCCCGGGGAGGGGCTGGGGAGACCCAGTACTTC. It translates to CASSLARGGAGETQYF. Using reference TRBV7-7 and TRBJ2-5 for the parts outside the CDR3, the full variable domain is GAGVSQSPRYKVTKRGQDVTLRCDPISSHATLYWYQQALGQGPEFLTYFNYEAQPDKSGLPSDRFSAERPEGSISTLTIQRTEQRDSAMYRCASSLARGGAGETQYFGPGTRLLVL.